The entry below gives a single TCR beta chain sequence along with its context. The data were obtained in a study of regulatory T cells in long-lasting Graves disease. Background on the study: Antithyroid drug use was under 3 months in newly diagnosed Graves' patients.

Time point reported: newly diagnosed GD, antithyroid drugs for less than 3 months. The TCR library was made from RNA extracted from PBMCs. The CDR3 runs 13 residues. V lost 4 bases to trimming and J lost 6 bases; unmatched junction nucleotides: 6. The germline V gene has CDR1 MGHDK and CDR2 SYGVNS. CDR3 regions were amplified by Arm-PCR using iRepertoire HTBI primers to build TCR beta libraries. A single record per CDR3 protein comes from TCRdb applying MiXCR to the multiplex PCR reads. This sample has fewer than 650,000 distinct CDR3 sequences, with 15% to 20% found just once. The data also belong to a second study, concerning T cells in Graves' hyperthyroidism and ophthalmopathy. That source notes: The hyperthyroidism patients had all been newly diagnosed, and their disease duration was under 2 months. Their ages ranged from 18 to 65 years.

Sequenced material: peripheral blood mononuclear cells (PBMCs), taken at new diagnosis, from a patient treated with antithyroid drugs. This TCR was sampled from a woman aged 25 to 39 with Graves disease. This chain connects TRBV25-1 to TRBJ2-7, with 7 positions matching TRBD2. The CDR3 is CASSGRLATEQYF. CDR3 coding DNA: TGTGCCAGCAGTGGGCGACTAGCCACCGAGCAGTACTTC.